The 24 T cell receptor beta chains reported below all come from one sample, sequenced in a study of blood T cell repertoires in COVID-19. Profiled with immunoSEQ multiplex PCR; TCRdb holds only in-frame clones, not every one. The sample contains 330,000 or so clones, roughly 84% of which appear only once. The sequencing input was PBMCs or T cells enriched from blood (not recorded which). These receptors were collected from a woman in her 30s who had recovered from COVID-19.

This clone showed up just once. This chain uses TRBV28 with TRBJ1-2; a possible D gene is TRBD1 (5 bases). Germline V gene sequence: CDR1 MDHEN, CDR2 SYDVKM. V was trimmed by 5 bases and J by 8 bases, leaving 12 bases between them. The CDR3 totals 12 residues. Written as DNA, the CDR3 is TGTGCCAGCAGTGCAGGGTCGGAAGGCTACACCTTC. Amino acids: CASSAGSEGYTF.

This clone was picked up one time. The rearrangement links TRBV10-3 to TRBJ1-4; possibly TRBD1 for D (6 bases). Germline V gene data show CDR1 as ENHRY and CDR2 as SYGVKD. This CDR3 spans 17 amino acids. Trimming removed 2 bases at V and 3 bases at J, with 16 bases between. The CDR3 DNA reads TGTGCCATCAGTGAGAGACAGGCAAATAGGGCTAATGAAAAACTGTTTTTT. Its protein is CAISERQANRANEKLFF.

The V gene is TRBV10-3, the J gene TRBJ1-2; D is uncertain. The CDR3 length is 11 residues. The V gene lost 5 bases and the J gene lost 8 bases, with 9 bases spanning the gap. Germline CDR1 and CDR2: ENHRY and SYGVKD. The CDR3 DNA follows: TGTGCCATCAGTCCCGATCAGGGCTACACCTTC. Translating it yields CAISPDQGYTF.

In its sample, this clone was seen once. J is TRBJ1-2 and V is TRBV18, with D possibly TRBD1 on 6 matching bases. V lost 1 base and J lost 8, with 20 bases in between. Germline CDR1 reads KGHSH; CDR2 reads LQKENI. This CDR3 is 16 amino acids long. CDR3 sequence reads: CASSPRIHQGNDGYTF. For the CDR3, the DNA is TGTGCCAGCTCACCACGAATCCACCAGGGGAATGACGGCTACACCTTC.

The chain recombines TRBV7-3 with TRBJ1-1, with D possibly being TRBD1 (5 bases). With 5 bases removed from V and 3 bases from J, the gap between germline ends came to 22 bases. This CDR3 comprises 17 residues. Germline V gene sequence: CDR1 SGHTA, CDR2 FQGTGA. This CDR3 reads CASSHVLGGLADTEAFF. The CDR3 nucleotides read TGTGCCAGCAGCCACGTACTCGGGGGTTTGGCCGACACTGAAGCTTTCTTT.

The chain carries TRBV20-1 and TRBJ2-3, with 7 bases matching TRBD1. Trimming took 6 bases from V and 6 from J; bases not matched to a gene: 3. The CDR3 contains 11 residues. Germline V gives CDR1 DFQATT, CDR2 SNEGSKA (reference sequence). CDR3 coding DNA: TGCAGTGCCCAGGGGGTCGATACGCAGTATTTT. The encoded protein is CSAQGVDTQYF.

This chain links TRBV19 with TRBJ1-2, with TRBD1 identical over 10 bases. Germline V gives CDR1 LNHDA, CDR2 SQIVND (reference sequence). Losses at the gene ends were 3 bases for V and 4 bases for J; bases not matched to a gene: 2. This CDR3 has 14 amino acids. The CDR3 region is CASSIGTGVYGYTF. The CDR3 DNA follows: TGTGCCAGTAGTATTGGGACAGGGGTCTATGGCTACACCTTC.

The chain links TRBV6-2 or TRBV6-3 to TRBJ2-7, with TRBD2 matching over 13 bases. CDR3 length: 16 amino acids. Germline V lookup: CDR1 MNHEY, CDR2 SVGEGT. Trimming cost V 2 bases and J 4 bases; bases outside gene matches: 5. The CDR3 sequence is CASSYGLAGAPYEQYF. In DNA, the CDR3 is TGTGCCAGCAGTTACGGACTAGCGGGAGCTCCGTACGAGCAGTACTTC.

V gene TRBV7-8 combines with J gene TRBJ2-7; weak D call: TRBD2 (6 bases). Deletions cut 4 bases from V and 1 base from J, with 20 bases between. The CDR3 sequence is 17 residues long. The germline V gene encodes CDR1 SGHVS and CDR2 FQNEAQ. CDR3 sequence: CASSSRGMGGPSYEQYF. The CDR3, as DNA: TGTGCCAGCAGCTCCCGAGGTATGGGAGGCCCTTCCTACGAGCAGTACTTC.

The chain carries TRBV10-1 and TRBJ2-7, with 7 bases identical to TRBD2. Trimming removed 3 bases from V and 2 bases from J; junction bases left unmatched: 1. The CDR3 is 13 residues long. Germline CDR1 and CDR2: WNHNN and SYGVQD (reference sequence). The CDR3 sequence is CASSEGLAYEQYF. CDR3 nucleotide sequence: TGCGCCAGCAGTGAAGGACTAGCCTACGAGCAGTACTTC.

This chain uses TRBV5-1 with TRBJ2-5; TRBD2 matches 13 bases. There are 16 residues in the CDR3. Germline CDR1 and CDR2: SGHRS and YFSETQ. J lost 4 bases, V lost 4 bases, and 7 bases had no gene match. CDR3 coding DNA: TGCGCCAGCAGCCCGGCACTAGCGGGGGGGTCAGAGACCCAGTACTTC. Its protein is CASSPALAGGSETQYF. Together with reference TRBV5-1 and TRBJ2-5, the CDR3 gives the full variable domain: KAGVTQTPRYLIKTRGQQVTLSCSPISGHRSVSWYQQTPGQGLQFLFEYFSETQRNKGNFPGRFSGRQFSNSRSEMNVSTLELGDSALYLCASSPALAGGSETQYFGPGTRLLVL.

The chain couples TRBV2 to TRBJ1-2; no reliable D call. The germline V gene encodes CDR1 SNHLY and CDR2 FYNNEI. This CDR3 spans 12 amino acids. V was cut by 4 bases and J by 6 bases, with 9 bases left in between. The CDR3 sequence is CASSVSSDGYTF. In nucleotides, the CDR3 is TGTGCCAGCAGTGTATCTAGTGATGGCTACACCTTC.

This chain uses TRBV19 with TRBJ1-1; D unclear. In germline, CDR1 is LNHDA, CDR2 SQIVND (reference sequence). The CDR3 length is 14 residues. Trimming removed 3 bases at V and 4 bases at J, with 12 bases between. CDR3 residues: CASSIYATTTEAFF. In DNA, the CDR3 is TGTGCCAGTAGTATTTACGCCACAACCACTGAAGCTTTCTTT.

The rearrangement links TRBV3-1 (or the pseudogene TRBV3-2) to TRBJ2-7, with a possible D match to TRBD2 (5 bases). Trimming cost V 1 base and J 0 bases, with 13 bases left between them. The CDR3 runs to 16 residues. The germline gives CDR1 LGHDT, CDR2 YNNKEL (reference sequence). The CDR3 sequence is CASSQGAAASSYEQYF. CDR3 nucleotide sequence: TGTGCCAGCAGCCAAGGGGCAGCGGCAAGCTCCTACGAGCAGTACTTC.

The chain is built from TRBV10-3 and TRBJ2-6; D is unclear. The CDR3 has 15 amino acids. Germline assignment: CDR1 ENHRY and CDR2 SYGVKD. Trimming took 4 bases from V and 0 from J, leaving 7 bases between them. The CDR3 is CAISGLPSGANVLTF. The CDR3 bases are TGTGCCATCAGTGGGCTCCCCTCTGGGGCCAACGTCCTGACTTTC.

The chain carries TRBV11-1 and TRBJ2-3; perhaps TRBD1 as D (5 bases). Per germline, CDR1 SGHAT and CDR2 FQDESV (reference sequence). Trimming took 6 bases from V and 4 from J, leaving 11 bases between them. The CDR3 sequence is 13 residues long. The CDR3 DNA is TGTGCCAGCAGACCGAAGACAGCAGATACGCAGTATTTT. Its protein product is CASRPKTADTQYF.

The chain joins TRBV6-6 to TRBJ2-1; 9 bases match TRBD2. The CDR3 totals 14 residues. V lost 5 bases to trimming and J lost 4 bases; unmatched junction nucleotides: 3. Germline V gene sequence: CDR1 MNHNY, CDR2 SVGAGI (reference sequence). DNA of the CDR3: TGTGCCAGCAGTCTACTAGCGGGTTACAATGAGCAGTTCTTC. It encodes CASSLLAGYNEQFF.

The chain is built from TRBV18 and TRBJ2-7, with D possibly being TRBD1 (5 bases). Per the germline V gene, CDR1 is KGHSH and CDR2 is LQKENI. This CDR3 contains 14 residues. Trimming left V 5 bases short and J 5 bases short, with 16 bases between. This CDR3 reads CASSEQAPPNEQYF. CDR3 in DNA: TGTGCCAGCTCAGAACAGGCCCCCCCCAACGAGCAGTACTTC.

The chain employs TRBV27 and TRBJ2-5, with 9 bases aligning to TRBD2. V lost 5 bases to trimming and J lost 5 bases; unmatched junction nucleotides: 6. CDR1 is MNHEY, CDR2 SMNVEV, per germline (reference sequence). The CDR3 runs to 14 residues. The CDR3: CASSPIAGVETQYF. The CDR3 coding sequence is TGTGCCAGCAGTCCAATAGCGGGAGTGGAGACCCAGTACTTC.

This chain joins TRBV15 and TRBJ1-1; possibly TRBD1 for D (5 bases). Trimming stripped 1 base from V and 5 bases from J, with 11 bases between. This CDR3 has 14 amino acids. From germline, CDR1 is LNHNV and CDR2 YYDKDF (reference sequence). CDR3 in amino acids: CATSRVGAETEAFF. The CDR3 DNA reads as TGTGCCACCAGCAGAGTTGGGGCAGAGACTGAAGCTTTCTTT. Looking up the rest from reference TRBV15 and TRBJ1-1 gives the full variable domain: DAMVIQNPRYQVTQFGKPVTLSCSQTLNHNVMYWYQQKSSQAPKLLFHYYDKDFNNEADTPDNFQSRRPNTSFCFLDIRSPGLGDTAMYLCATSRVGAETEAFFGQGTRLTVV.

The chain employs TRBV14 and TRBJ2-7; no firm D call. V was pared by 3 bases and J by 3 bases, with 6 bases between. Germline V gives CDR1 SGHDN, CDR2 FVKESK. The CDR3 contains 12 residues. In DNA form, the CDR3 reads TGTGCCAGCAGCCAGACGGGCTACGAGCAGTACTTC. Protein sequence: CASSQTGYEQYF.

In DNA form, the CDR3 reads TGTGCCAGCAGCGCGCATCTAGCGGACCTCTACAATGAGCAGTTCTTC. Translated, it gives CASSAHLADLYNEQFF. The chain combines TRBV9 with TRBJ2-1; 7 bases match TRBD2. CDR1 SGDLS and CDR2 YYNGEE come from the germline V gene. The trim removed 3 bases at V and 3 bases at J, leaving 9 bases unmatched. CDR3 length: 16 residues.

The chain carries TRBV14 and TRBJ2-5; maybe TRBD1 (5 bases). CDR3 size: 16 residues. Germline-derived CDR1 and CDR2 are SGHDN and FVKESK. Trimming pared 1 base from V and 0 bases from J, leaving 12 bases between. This CDR3 reads CASSQVGAGYQETQYF. The CDR3 DNA reads as TGTGCCAGCAGCCAAGTCGGTGCAGGGTACCAAGAGACCCAGTACTTC.

On this clone itself: Other nucleotide sequences in the sample specify the same CDR3. The chain employs TRBV19 and TRBJ1-5; tentatively, D is TRBD1 (6 bases). Germline CDR1 reads LNHDA; CDR2 reads SQIVND (reference sequence). V dropped 8 bases and J dropped 4 bases, with 9 bases sitting between them. This CDR3 has 12 residues. Written as DNA, the CDR3 is TGTGCCAGTGGCAGGGGTAATCAGCCCCAGCATTTT. Translation gives CASGRGNQPQHF.